Listed here are 32 T cell receptor beta chains from one sample, sequenced in a study of Ad26.COV2.S vaccination and SARS-CoV-2 variants. Assay: immunoSEQ multiplex PCR; the TCRdb copy retains only in-frame clones and omits some. The sample holds fewer than 600,000 clones; roughly 87% are singletons and the top ten take under 2%. Treatment reported: 19 received Ad26.COV2.S at low or high dose, single or two shots; 5 received placebo; per-sample allocation not given. Following the first vaccine or placebo injection, samples were taken on day 63. The input for sequencing was peripheral blood, taken in a trial of Ad26.COV2.S vaccine versus placebo. These receptors were taken from a person between 18 and 60 years old who received the Ad26.COV2.S COVID-19 vaccine or a placebo.

The genes are TRBV19 and TRBJ1-2; TRBD1 agrees at 8 bases. The CDR3 has 15 amino acids. Germline CDR1 reads LNHDA; CDR2 reads SQIVND (reference sequence). V shed 5 bases and J 0 bases; nucleotides not matched to a gene: 5. The CDR3 sequence is CASSSGGQANYGYTF. The CDR3 coding sequence is TGTGCCAGTAGTTCGGGGGGACAGGCTAACTATGGCTACACCTTC.

The chain is built from TRBV6-5 and TRBJ1-1, with D possibly being TRBD1 (5 bases). Germline V gene lookup returns CDR1 MNHEY and CDR2 SVGAGI. This CDR3 is built from 15 residues. Between the trimmed V and J ends, which lost 4 bases and 2 bases, there was a span of 14 bases. DNA for the CDR3: TGTGCCAGCAGTTTAGGGACGGAGATTAACACTGAAGCTTTCTTT. Translating gives CASSLGTEINTEAFF.

The rearrangement links TRBV4-3 to TRBJ2-7; 7 bases are shared with TRBD2. Trimming at V came to 0 bases and at J to 3 bases, leaving 8 bases not matched to a gene. The CDR3 has 16 residues. Germline values: CDR1 LGHNA, CDR2 YSLEER. CDR3 region: CASSQEGGSWGYEQYF. The CDR3, as DNA: TGCGCCAGCAGCCAAGAGGGGGGGAGTTGGGGCTACGAGCAGTACTTC.

This sequence joins TRBV28 and TRBJ2-1; D is uncertain. The length of the CDR3 is 16 residues. Trimming took off 5 bases at V and 0 bases at J, with 14 bases between the two ends. Germline V gene data show CDR1 as MDHEN and CDR2 as SYDVKM. CDR3 amino acids: CASSLPLASSYNEQFF. The CDR3 DNA follows: TGTGCCAGCAGTCTCCCCCTGGCGTCCTCCTACAATGAGCAGTTCTTC. The full variable domain, in which reference TRBV28 and TRBJ2-1 provide the parts outside the CDR3, is DVKVTQSSRYLVKRTGEKVFLECVQDMDHENMFWYRQDPGLGLRLIYFSYDVKMKEKGDIPEGYSVSREKKERFSLILESASTNQTSMYLCASSLPLASSYNEQFFGPGTRLTVL.

The gene calls are TRBV12-3 or TRBV12-4 and TRBJ1-1, with D possibly matching TRBD1 (5 bases). CDR3 length: 13 amino acids. With 8 bases removed from V and 1 base from J, the gap between germline ends came to 11 bases. CDR3 in DNA: TGTGCCAGCGTCGTAGGGGAGAACACTGAAGCTTTCTTT. It is translated as CASVVGENTEAFF.

The V and J genes are TRBV7-8 and TRBJ2-5, with 9 bases matching TRBD2. The CDR3 covers 17 residues. Trimming cost V 5 bases and J 5 bases; bases outside gene matches: 15. Germline lookup yields CDR1 SGHVS and CDR2 FQNEAQ. CDR3 nucleotide sequence: TGTGCCAGCAGCGCAGGAGGATCTAGCGGGATTGGGGAGACCCAGTACTTC. Encoded protein: CASSAGGSSGIGETQYF.

The CDR3 DNA sequence: TGTGCCACCAGCAGAGATCCCCTAGGACAGACCAACACCGGGGAGCTGTTTTTT. Protein: CATSRDPLGQTNTGELFF. This chain uses TRBV15 with TRBJ2-2, with D perhaps matching TRBD1 (6 bases). The CDR3 is made up of 18 amino acids. Trimming stripped 0 bases from V and 2 bases from J, with 16 bases between. Germline V gives CDR1 LNHNV, CDR2 YYDKDF (reference sequence).

V and J are TRBV5-8 and TRBJ2-7; maybe TRBD2 (5 bases). This CDR3 comprises 13 residues. Germline V gene data show CDR1 as SGHTS and CDR2 as YDEGEE. V was shortened by 0 bases and J by 3 bases, with 7 bases between the two germline ends. CDR3: CASSLAGNYEQYF. CDR3 DNA sequence: TGTGCCAGCAGCTTGGCCGGGAACTACGAGCAGTACTTC. Full variable domain (outside the CDR3, taken from reference TRBV5-8 and TRBJ2-7): EAGVTQSPTHLIKTRGQQATLRCSPISGHTSVYWYQQALGLGLQFLLWYDEGEERNRGNFPPRFSGRQFPNYSSELNVNALELEDSALYLCASSLAGNYEQYFGPGTRLTVT.

V and J are TRBV3-1 (or the pseudogene TRBV3-2) and TRBJ2-5; tentatively, D is TRBD1 (6 bases). Germline CDR1 reads LGHDT; CDR2 reads YNNKEL (reference sequence). The CDR3 is 14 residues long. V lost 2 bases to trimming and J lost 5 bases, with 12 bases between them. The CDR3 is CASSQRTGLETQYF. The DNA of the CDR3 is TGTGCCAGCAGCCAACGCACAGGGTTGGAGACCCAGTACTTC.

The V call is TRBV2, the J call TRBJ2-5, with 8 bases lining up with TRBD2. CDR1 SNHLY and CDR2 FYNNEI come from the germline V gene. V was clipped by 7 bases and J by 1 base; unmatched bases: 11. CDR3 length: 16 residues. CDR3 loop: CASNPRAGEGQETQYF. The CDR3 DNA reads TGTGCCAGCAACCCCAGAGCGGGAGAGGGCCAAGAGACCCAGTACTTC.

The V and J genes are TRBV25-1 and TRBJ2-7; the D gene is possibly TRBD1 (6 bases). Germline V gene sequence: CDR1 MGHDK, CDR2 SYGVNS. This CDR3 spans 14 amino acids. V was pared by 7 bases and J by 2 bases, with 15 bases between. CDR3 region: CASKGQQGPYEQYF. The CDR3 nucleotides are TGTGCCAGCAAAGGACAACAGGGTCCCTACGAGCAGTACTTC.

The chain uses TRBV5-1 and TRBJ1-3; 7 positions match TRBD1. Germline CDR1 SGHRS, CDR2 YFSETQ. J lost 8 bases, V lost 4 bases, and 6 bases had no gene match. This CDR3 comprises 13 residues. CDR3 loop: CASSMTGLDTIYF. In DNA form, the CDR3 reads TGCGCCAGCAGCATGACAGGGTTGGACACCATATATTTT.

The chain is built from TRBV4-1 and TRBJ1-5; TRBD1 is a possible D gene (5 bases). Trimming cost V 1 base and J 5 bases, with 9 bases left between them. The CDR3 consists of 14 residues. CDR1 is MGHRA and CDR2 is YSYEKL in the germline V gene. CDR3 nucleotide sequence: TGCGCCAGCAGCCAAGCAAGCAGGGATCAGCCCCAGCATTTT. Translating it yields CASSQASRDQPQHF.

The chain couples TRBV5-1 to TRBJ2-2, with 10 bases aligning to TRBD2. CDR3 size: 15 residues. Germline V lookup: CDR1 SGHRS, CDR2 YFSETQ. Losses at the gene ends were 3 bases for V and 4 bases for J; bases not matched to a gene: 3. The CDR3, as DNA: TGCGCCAGCAGCTATAGCGGGGGGACCACCGGGGAGCTGTTTTTT. Its protein product is CASSYSGGTTGELFF.

This clone was observed many times. The chain carries TRBV6-4 and TRBJ2-3, with D tentatively TRBD2 (6 bases). The V and J ends lost 5 bases and 0 bases respectively, with 6 bases between them. CDR1 and CDR2 (germline): MRHNA, SNTAGT. The CDR3 is made up of 13 amino acids. This chain's CDR3 is CASSSGSTDTQYF. As DNA, the CDR3 is TGTGCCAGCAGTAGCGGGAGCACAGATACGCAGTATTTT.

The V and J genes are TRBV19 and TRBJ2-7; unclear D gene. The CDR3 contains 17 residues. Germline loops: CDR1 LNHDA, CDR2 SQIVND (reference sequence). V was clipped by 0 bases and J by 2 bases, with 17 bases between them. In DNA form, the CDR3 reads TGTGCCAGTAGTATAGATCGAGTAGCCACAAGACCCTACGAGCAGTACTTC. Its translation is CASSIDRVATRPYEQYF.

The chain uses TRBV2 and TRBJ1-1, with D possibly matching TRBD1 (5 bases). V gave up 6 bases and J gave up 5 bases, with 10 bases separating them. The CDR3 extends over 12 amino acids. Germline values: CDR1 SNHLY, CDR2 FYNNEI. This CDR3 is CASRADTTEAFF. The CDR3 DNA reads TGTGCCAGCAGGGCGGACACGACTGAAGCTTTCTTT.

The J gene is TRBJ2-3, the V gene TRBV2, with 9 bases matching TRBD2. The CDR3 covers 17 residues. J gave up 1 base and V 5 bases, and 10 bases lay outside the gene matches. The germline V gene encodes CDR1 SNHLY and CDR2 FYNNEI. CDR3 sequence reads: CASSRAGGPKGTDTQYF. The DNA of the CDR3 is TGTGCCAGCAGTCGGGCGGGGGGGCCTAAGGGCACAGATACGCAGTATTTT.

The chain is built from TRBV5-4 and TRBJ2-1, with 8 bases lining up with TRBD2. Trimming cost V 0 bases and J 3 bases; bases outside gene matches: 5. The length of the CDR3 is 16 residues. Looked up from germline, CDR1 is SGHNT and CDR2 is YYREEE (reference sequence). The CDR3 bases are TGTGCCAGCAGCTTGGGTAGGGGGACTAGCTACAATGAGCAGTTCTTC. Translating it yields CASSLGRGTSYNEQFF.

This rearrangement joins TRBV24-1 to TRBJ2-3, with a possible D match to TRBD2 (5 bases). The CDR3 has 13 residues. Germline V gene lookup returns CDR1 KGHDR and CDR2 SFDVKD. V was pared by 5 bases and J by 5 bases, with 10 bases between. CDR3 sequence: CATSVVGRDTQYF. The CDR3 DNA reads as TGTGCCACCAGTGTTGTAGGGAGAGATACGCAGTATTTT.

The chain links TRBV13 to TRBJ1-1; D may be TRBD1 (5 bases). This CDR3 region has 14 residues. V was pared by 4 bases and J by 0 bases, with 9 bases between. The germline V gene has CDR1 PRHDT and CDR2 FYEKMQ (reference sequence). The CDR3, as DNA: TGTGCCAGCAGCTCACGGGGGATGAACACTGAAGCTTTCTTT. As protein: CASSSRGMNTEAFF.

The chain couples TRBV30 to TRBJ2-7; the D is unclear. V gave up 4 bases and J gave up 6 bases, with 16 bases separating them. The germline V gene encodes CDR1 GTSNPN and CDR2 SVGIG (reference sequence). The CDR3 spans 13 residues. As DNA, the CDR3 is TGTGCCTGGAACCCTACACATCCCGCCGAGCAGTACTTC. The encoded protein is CAWNPTHPAEQYF.

There are a few counts of this clone. The chain carries TRBV19 and TRBJ1-4; TRBD1 matches at 7 bases. Trimming at V came to 7 bases and at J to 8 bases, leaving 13 bases not matched to a gene. Per germline, CDR1 LNHDA and CDR2 SQIVND (reference sequence). This CDR3 spans 15 amino acids. The CDR3 DNA is TGTGCCAGTAATCACAACAGGGGATCGGGGGAAAAACTGTTTTTT. Residues: CASNHNRGSGEKLFF.

The rearrangement uses TRBV19 and TRBJ1-6, with a tentative D call TRBD1 (5 bases). Between the trimmed V and J ends, which lost 6 bases and 10 bases, there was a span of 13 bases. CDR1 is LNHDA and CDR2 is SQIVND in the germline V gene (reference sequence). There are 13 residues in the CDR3. In nucleotides, the CDR3 is TGTGCCAGTAGAGCGGCAGGGTCATCACCCCTCCACTTT. It is translated as CASRAAGSSPLHF.

This chain links TRBV6-5 with TRBJ1-4, with D hard to call. The length of the CDR3 is 15 residues. V was pared by 6 bases and J by 3 bases, with 14 bases between. Germline CDR1 is MNHEY and CDR2 is SVGAGI. This CDR3 is CASSQSGLANEKLFF. CDR3 nucleotides: TGTGCCAGCAGCCAATCGGGGTTGGCTAATGAAAAACTGTTTTTT.

The V call is TRBV5-5, the J call TRBJ1-5; D uncertain. Per the germline V gene, CDR1 is SGHKS and CDR2 is YYEKEE (reference sequence). V shed 4 bases and J shed 0 bases, with 5 bases lying between them. The CDR3 loop spans 13 amino acids. The CDR3 loop is CASSLHSNQPQHF. CDR3 sequence (DNA): TGTGCCAGCAGCCTACATAGCAATCAGCCCCAGCATTTT.

The chain carries TRBV5-5 and TRBJ1-6; D remains ambiguous. Germline V gene sequence: CDR1 SGHKS, CDR2 YYEKEE (reference sequence). This CDR3 has 15 amino acids. Trimming removed 1 base from V and 7 bases from J, with 12 bases in between. In nucleotides, the CDR3 is TGTGCCAGCAGCTTGTCGGTAAGGGCCAATTCACCCCTCCACTTT. Encoded protein: CASSLSVRANSPLHF.

The genes are TRBV7-9 and TRBJ2-5, with 9 bases fitting TRBD1. The junction had 15 bases not matched to a gene; V was cut back by 3 bases and J by 4 bases. The CDR3 is 18 residues long. Germline V gene lookup returns CDR1 SEHNR and CDR2 FQNEAQ (reference sequence). The DNA of the CDR3 is TGTGCCAGCAGCTTTTCCGGACCGACAGGGGGAGAGATAGAGACCCAGTACTTC. Translated, it gives CASSFSGPTGGEIETQYF. The complete variable domain, with remaining parts taken from reference TRBV7-9 and TRBJ2-5, reads DTGVSQNPRHKITKRGQNVTFRCDPISEHNRLYWYRQTLGQGPEFLTYFQNEAQLEKSRLLSDRFSAERPKGSFSTLEIQRTEQGDSAMYLCASSFSGPTGGEIETQYFGPGTRLLVL.

This clone was observed once. The V and J genes are TRBV5-5 and TRBJ2-7; 10 nucleotides match TRBD1. Unmatched junction bases numbered 9, after V lost 5 bases and J lost 4 bases. Germline values: CDR1 SGHKS, CDR2 YYEKEE (reference sequence). This CDR3 has 15 residues. CDR3 in DNA: TGTGCCAGCAGTCCCGGGACAGGGGCTTCTTACGAGCAGTACTTC. Translating it yields CASSPGTGASYEQYF.

This rearrangement joins TRBV10-3 to TRBJ2-3; 11 positions match TRBD2. Germline values: CDR1 ENHRY, CDR2 SYGVKD. There are 16 residues in the CDR3. Losses at the gene ends were 3 bases for V and 2 bases for J; bases not matched to a gene: 4. CDR3 region: CAISDPTSGVTDTQYF. The CDR3 DNA follows: TGTGCCATCAGTGACCCGACTAGCGGGGTCACAGATACGCAGTATTTT.

V and J are TRBV6-2 or TRBV6-3 and TRBJ1-5; D remains unclear. The CDR3 covers 13 residues. The germline CDR1 and CDR2 sequences are MNHEY and SVGEGT. The V and J ends lost 4 bases and 5 bases respectively, with 9 bases between them. The CDR3 DNA sequence: TGTGCCAGCAGTTCACACGGATATCAGCCCCAGCATTTT. Its translation: CASSSHGYQPQHF.

This chain connects TRBV5-6 to TRBJ1-2; D is ambiguous. The germline V gene encodes CDR1 SGHDT and CDR2 YYEEEE. This CDR3 has 12 amino acids. V lost 5 bases and J 4 bases, leaving 9 bases between the germline ends. CDR3 residues: CASSYDGYGYTF. The CDR3 DNA follows: TGTGCCAGCAGTTACGACGGCTATGGCTACACCTTC.